A selection of T cell receptor beta chains follows, all from one sample in a study of blood T cell repertoires in COVID-19. TCRdb's copy holds only in-frame clones and misses some; the assay was immunoSEQ multiplex PCR. The table includes 44,000 or so clones, about four fifths detected once. Input material: peripheral blood. The receptors were gathered from a man aged 50 to 60 with active COVID-19. Each CDR3 is given with its conserved first and last residue. D genes are given only for firm matches. Clone size is given for some rows only: seen once, a few or many times, or a class if the clone is expanded.

V gene,clone size,D gene,J gene,CDR3 protein,CDR3 DNA
TRBV6-4,.,TRBD2,TRBJ2-7,CASSGLAGKVEQYF,TGTGCCAGCAGTGGACTAGCGGGGAAAGTAGAGCAGTACTTC
TRBV11-2,once,TRBD1,TRBJ1-1,CASSPLRGRLSTEAFF,TGTGCCAGCAGCCCCCTCAGGGGGCGTCTGAGTACTGAAGCTTTCTTT
TRBV19,.,TRBD2,TRBJ2-3,CASSIVWGLVGWDTQYF,TGTGCCAGTAGTATAGTTTGGGGACTAGTGGGATGGGATACGCAGTATTTT
TRBV27,.,TRBD2,TRBJ2-7,CASSLGSGGAWEQYF,TGTGCCAGCAGTTTAGGTAGCGGGGGGGCCTGGGAGCAGTACTTC
TRBV7-2,once,TRBD2,TRBJ2-3,CASSYLGGITDTQYF,TGTGCCAGCAGCTATCTGGGGGGGATCACAGATACGCAGTATTTT
TRBV6-5,.,TRBD1,TRBJ2-7,CASKRTGERYEQYF,TGTGCCAGCAAAAGGACAGGGGAGAGGTACGAGCAGTACTTC
TRBV19,few,.,TRBJ2-2,CASSRRGFSLNTGELFF,TGTGCCAGTAGCCGAAGGGGATTCAGCTTGAACACCGGGGAGCTGTTTTTT
TRBV10-3,.,.,TRBJ2-7,CAISGQPGVLRIGEQYF,TGTGCCATCAGTGGACAGCCAGGGGTCCTGAGGATTGGCGAGCAGTACTTC
TRBV5-4,.,TRBD1,TRBJ2-2,CASSLNRGHNTGELFF,TGTGCCAGCAGCTTAAACAGGGGCCATAACACCGGGGAGCTGTTTTTT
TRBV10-3,few,.,TRBJ2-6,CAISGPDRLGANVLTF,TGTGCCATCAGTGGACCCGACAGGCTCGGGGCCAACGTCCTGACTTTC
TRBV10-3,.,TRBD2,TRBJ2-1,CAISESERGVHNEQFF,TGTGCCATCAGTGAGTCGGAGCGGGGGGTTCACAATGAGCAGTTCTTC
TRBV7-9,.,.,TRBJ2-7,CASSLLSREQYF,TGTGCCAGCAGCTTATTAAGTCGGGAGCAGTACTTC
TRBV19,few,.,TRBJ1-5,CASSPRGGGLLSNQPQHF,TGTGCCAGTAGCCCCCGGGGCGGGGGGTTGTTGAGCAATCAGCCCCAGCATTTT
TRBV7-8,.,.,TRBJ2-4,CASSLVWDKDNIQYF,TGTGCCAGCAGCTTAGTTTGGGACAAGGACAACATTCAGTACTTC
TRBV27,once,.,TRBJ1-2,CASSAGYGYTF,TGTGCCAGCAGTGCGGGGTATGGCTACACCTTC
TRBV7-2,.,TRBD1,TRBJ1-1,CASSTGQGNTEAFF,TGTGCCAGCAGCACAGGACAGGGAAACACTGAAGCTTTCTTT
TRBV29-1,.,TRBD2,TRBJ2-1,CSVEDGLAPYNEQFF,TGCAGCGTTGAAGACGGACTAGCCCCCTACAATGAGCAGTTCTTC
TRBV14,.,.,TRBJ1-2,CASSQGTGRILYGYTF,TGTGCCAGCAGCCAAGGGACTGGAAGGATACTCTATGGCTACACCTTC
TRBV5-4,.,TRBD1,TRBJ1-2,CASRLQGLDYGYTF,TGTGCCAGCAGACTACAGGGGTTAGACTATGGCTACACCTTC
TRBV6-4,once,TRBD2,TRBJ2-3,CASSPRTSGGRDTQYF,TGTGCCAGCAGTCCTCGGACTAGCGGGGGTAGAGATACGCAGTATTTT
TRBV13,.,.,TRBJ1-5,CASSVNSNQPQHF,TGTGCCAGCAGCGTTAATAGCAATCAGCCCCAGCATTTT
TRBV5-1,.,TRBD1,TRBJ1-4,CASSLVGTGNEKLFF,TGCGCCAGCAGCTTGGTAGGGACAGGGAATGAAAAACTGTTTTTT
TRBV7-2,once,.,TRBJ1-1,CASSLAQVGTEAFF,TGTGCCAGCAGCTTAGCCCAGGTGGGCACTGAAGCTTTCTTT
TRBV19,.,TRBD1,TRBJ1-5,CASTGTGGNQPQHF,TGTGCCAGTACCGGGACAGGGGGCAATCAGCCCCAGCATTTT
TRBV11-2,.,.,TRBJ1-5,CASSLGTGNQPQHF,TGTGCCAGCAGCTTAGGGACAGGCAATCAGCCCCAGCATTTT
TRBV5-6,.,TRBD2,TRBJ2-3,CASSLASGGAGDTQYF,TGTGCCAGCAGCTTGGCCAGCGGGGGGGCGGGAGATACGCAGTATTTT
TRBV11-2,.,TRBD1,TRBJ2-5,CASTIGDRLQETQYF,TGTGCCAGCACCATTGGGGACAGACTCCAAGAGACCCAGTACTTC
TRBV10-2,.,TRBD2,TRBJ2-3,CASKVGTNTDTQYF,TGCGCCAGCAAAGTAGGGACTAACACAGATACGCAGTATTTT
TRBV7-2,.,.,TRBJ2-3,CASSAYSTGTQYF,TGTGCCAGCAGCGCCTACTCGACGGGTACGCAGTATTTT
TRBV29-1,.,.,TRBJ1-1,CSVVQWRDSTEAFF,TGCAGCGTTGTCCAATGGAGGGACTCCACTGAAGCTTTCTTT
TRBV19,.,TRBD1,TRBJ2-3,CASRPDRGTDTQYF,TGTGCCAGTAGGCCGGACAGGGGCACAGATACGCAGTATTTT
TRBV7-9,.,.,TRBJ2-1,CASSLLAGNEQFF,TGTGCCAGCAGCTTACTAGCTGGAAATGAGCAGTTCTTC
TRBV5-4,.,.,TRBJ1-5,CASSLGWRQLSNQPQHF,TGTGCCAGCAGCTTGGGTTGGAGACAGCTAAGCAATCAGCCCCAGCATTTT
TRBV11-2,.,TRBD1,TRBJ1-2,CASSLGIGQGADGYTF,TGTGCCAGCAGCTTAGGAATAGGACAGGGGGCGGATGGCTACACCTTC
TRBV4-2,.,.,TRBJ2-3,CASSPGGPADTQYF,TGTGCCAGCAGCCCCGGGGGGCCGGCAGATACGCAGTATTTT
TRBV10-1,.,.,TRBJ1-1,CASSDSGQEAFF,TGCGCCAGCAGTGATTCTGGACAGGAAGCTTTCTTT
TRBV4-3,many,TRBD1,TRBJ2-7,CASSLGTGDREQYF,TGCGCCAGCAGCCTAGGGACAGGGGACCGCGAGCAGTACTTC
TRBV19,.,.,TRBJ2-3,CASSAYLNTDTQYF,TGTGCCAGTAGTGCCTACCTTAACACAGATACGCAGTATTTT
TRBV24-1,.,.,TRBJ2-2,CATSGNDHISGELFF,TGTGCCACCAGCGGGAATGACCATATCTCCGGGGAGCTGTTTTTT
TRBV29-1,.,.,TRBJ1-4,CSATARAGNEKLFF,TGCAGCGCCACCGCGAGGGCGGGTAATGAAAAACTGTTTTTT
TRBV14,.,.,TRBJ2-1,CASSPGGGGNEQFF,TGTGCCAGCAGCCCAGGAGGGGGAGGGAATGAGCAGTTCTTC
TRBV11-3,.,TRBD1,TRBJ2-3,CASSTRTGSTDTQYF,TGTGCCAGCAGCACCCGGACAGGTAGCACAGATACGCAGTATTTT
TRBV15,.,TRBD1,TRBJ1-1,CATSRDREGARVTEAFF,TGTGCCACCAGCAGAGATCGGGAGGGGGCGCGGGTCACTGAAGCTTTCTTT
TRBV6-1,.,.,TRBJ1-5,CASSEHGNQPQHF,TGTGCCAGCAGTGAACACGGGAATCAGCCCCAGCATTTT
TRBV11-2,.,TRBD1,TRBJ1-2,CASSRLDRGSRNYGYTF,TGTGCCAGCAGCCGCCTCGACAGGGGGTCTAGGAACTATGGCTACACCTTC
TRBV7-9,.,TRBD2,TRBJ2-1,CASSRTTSGRPEQFF,TGTGCCAGCAGCCGTACGACTAGCGGCAGGCCCGAGCAGTTCTTC
TRBV7-9,.,.,TRBJ1-6,CASSRAYYNSPLHF,TGTGCCAGCAGCCGCGCTTATTATAATTCACCCCTCCACTTT
TRBV5-1,.,TRBD1,TRBJ2-7,CASSSTGQGYHEQYF,TGCGCCAGCAGCTCCACGGGACAGGGTTACCACGAGCAGTACTTC
TRBV7-9,once,.,TRBJ2-5,CASSLQGVVETQYF,TGTGCCAGCAGCTTACAGGGTGTTGTGGAGACCCAGTACTTC
TRBV4-2,.,.,TRBJ1-6,CASSPSQDRNNSPLHF,TGTGCCAGCAGCCCCTCGCAGGACAGAAATAATTCACCCCTCCACTTT
TRBV2,.,.,TRBJ2-7,CASSVRRAEQYF,TGTGCCAGCAGTGTTAGGAGGGCCGAGCAGTACTTC
TRBV18,.,.,TRBJ2-5,CASSPPAGFQETQYF,TGTGCCAGCTCACCACCGGCGGGGTTCCAAGAGACCCAGTACTTC
TRBV6-6,.,TRBD1,TRBJ1-1,CASSFARTGGDTEAFF,TGTGCCAGCAGTTTCGCCCGGACAGGGGGCGACACTGAAGCTTTCTTT
TRBV7-2,.,TRBD1,TRBJ2-3,CASSKIWDRSTDTQYF,TGTGCCAGCAGCAAAATATGGGACAGGAGCACAGATACGCAGTATTTT
TRBV4-1,.,TRBD2,TRBJ2-1,CASSLAGAFYNEQFF,TGCGCCAGCAGCTTAGCGGGGGCCTTTTACAATGAGCAGTTCTTC